The 8 T cell receptor beta chains reported below all come from one sample, sequenced in a study of shared clonotypes between healthy human individuals. TCRdb's copy holds only in-frame clones and misses some; the assay was immunoSEQ multiplex PCR. There are over a million clones in the sample; approximately 98.5% occur only once, and 0.36% lies in the top ten. The sample comprised naive CD4+ T cells sorted from blood. Regarding subset: CD45RA+ positively selected. The source of these receptors is a man under 40 in good health.

The chain carries TRBV5-1 and TRBJ1-4; D might be TRBD1 (5 bases). CDR3 length: 14 residues. Trimming cost V 4 bases and J 9 bases, with 16 bases left between them. From germline, CDR1 is SGHRS and CDR2 YFSETQ. In nucleotides, the CDR3 is TGCGCCAGCAGCCCCCGGGACCGAGCTCAAAAACTGTTTTTT. This gives the protein CASSPRDRAQKLFF.

The V gene is TRBV5-1, the J gene TRBJ2-7; 9 bases line up with TRBD2. The CDR3 runs to 16 residues. In germline, CDR1 is SGHRS, CDR2 YFSETQ. V was pared by 2 bases and J by 5 bases, with 11 bases of the junction left unmatched. CDR3 loop: CASSFQEAASGDEQYF. CDR3 DNA: TGCGCCAGCAGCTTCCAGGAAGCGGCTAGCGGGGACGAGCAGTACTTC.

Notes on this clone: This CDR3 is also generated by other DNA sequences in the sample. The rearrangement joins TRBV28 to TRBJ1-5; 8 bases align to TRBD1. The V and J ends lost 3 bases and 4 bases, in that order; junction bases with no gene match: 5. The CDR3 has 15 residues. The germline V gene has CDR1 MDHEN and CDR2 SYDVKM. As DNA, the CDR3 is TGTGCCAGCAGTTTGCCAGGGGGCATTAATCAGCCCCAGCATTTT. Its protein product is CASSLPGGINQPQHF. Full variable domain (remainder filled in from reference TRBV28 and TRBJ1-5): DVKVTQSSRYLVKRTGEKVFLECVQDMDHENMFWYRQDPGLGLRLIYFSYDVKMKEKGDIPEGYSVSREKKERFSLILESASTNQTSMYLCASSLPGGINQPQHFGDGTRLSIL.

This chain uses TRBV5-1 with TRBJ1-4, with D possibly matching TRBD1 (6 bases). The CDR3 runs 15 residues. Germline V lookup: CDR1 SGHRS, CDR2 YFSETQ. V gave up 2 bases and J gave up 4 bases, with 12 bases separating them. The CDR3 nucleotides read TGCGCCAGCAGCTTAGCCGGGACAAGTAATGAAAAACTGTTTTTT. The encoded protein is CASSLAGTSNEKLFF.

The chain employs TRBV4-2 and TRBJ2-7; D not certain. The germline V gene has CDR1 LGHNA and CDR2 YNFKEQ. This CDR3 has 16 amino acids. Deletions cut 4 bases from V and 6 bases from J, with 22 bases between. CDR3 coding DNA: TGTGCCAGCAGCCCCAGCCCTCCCCACCTAAGGGTCGAGCAGTACTTC. Its translation: CASSPSPPHLRVEQYF.

As concerns this clone: This sample also contains other DNA sequences that code for the same CDR3. The rearrangement links TRBV5-1 to TRBJ2-2; the D is unclear. CDR3 length equals 11 residues. Germline CDR1 and CDR2: SGHRS and YFSETQ. The germline V and J ends were trimmed by 5 bases and 4 bases, with 3 bases remaining between them. CDR3 amino acids: CASSGTGELFF. The CDR3 DNA is TGCGCCAGCAGTGGCACCGGGGAGCTGTTTTTT.

The chain employs TRBV10-1 and TRBJ2-2, with 7 bases aligning to TRBD2. CDR1 WNHNN and CDR2 SYGVQD come from the germline V gene (reference sequence). Trimming took 2 bases from V and 0 from J; bases not matched to a gene: 3. The CDR3 sequence is 16 residues long. In DNA form, the CDR3 reads TGCGCCAGCAGTGAGGGCGGGAGCGCGAACACCGGGGAGCTGTTTTTT. It specifies CASSEGGSANTGELFF.

The rearrangement uses TRBV7-2 and TRBJ2-1, with a tentative D call TRBD2 (6 bases). The ends were cut back, 3 bases at V and 6 bases at J, with 18 bases in the middle. There are 16 residues in the CDR3. Germline assignment: CDR1 SGHTA and CDR2 FQGNSA. The CDR3 DNA follows: TGTGCCAGCAGCTTGGTTAGCGGAGGGGCTAGCAATGAGCAGTTCTTC. Its protein is CASSLVSGGASNEQFF.